This T cell receptor (beta chain) came from a study of CD8+ T cells in alopecia areata. Study summary: Tofacitinib was taken orally by treated patients, and the dose was 5 to 10 mg twice daily. For 6 to 18 months, tofacitinib was taken, and 6 months off drug followed. Affected scalp percentage set treated patients' severity scores.

General study points: With one nonresponder, baseline CD8+ expansion's link to response remains uncertain.

The ends were cut back, 1 base at V and 6 bases at J, with 14 bases in the middle. Per germline, CDR1 LNHNV and CDR2 YYDKDF (reference sequence). CDR3 length equals 15 residues. Extracted RNA was reverse transcribed, and the resulting cDNA served as sequencing template. Profiling relied on immunoSEQ multiplex PCR, and the TCRdb table lists in-frame clones only, not all of them. The sample has roughly 200,000 clones; about 40% are singletons. Turning to this clone: Antigen unknown.

The treatment was: oral pan-JAK inhibitor, 5-10 mg twice daily. The clonotype was recovered from a human donor with alopecia areata. The source was CD4+ T cells sorted from blood, collected at approximately week 36, from a patient treated with tofacitinib. V is TRBV15 and J is TRBJ2-3, with a possible D match to TRBD1 (7 bases). CDR3 nucleotide sequence: TGTGCCACCAGCAGAGGGCACAGGGGAGGCGATACGCAGTATTTT. This sequence encodes CATSRGHRGGDTQYF.